Here is one TCR beta chain with its context. The data belong to a study of blood T cell repertoires in COVID-19. In the study overall: The United States, Italy and Spain provided the acute and convalescent COVID-19 samples. T cells, B-cell-depleted T cells, or PBMCs provided the cDNA or gDNA that served as material.

Losses at the gene ends were 5 bases for V and 4 bases for J; bases not matched to a gene: 4. There are 14 residues in the CDR3. Germline V gene data show CDR1 as SGHTA and CDR2 as FQGNSA. Original analysis: Amplification with reference gene primers provided the estimates of nucleated cell counts. Clones were sequenced by immunoSEQ multiplex PCR, and TCRdb holds only the in-frame ones, with some missing. That table gives V, J and clone size, and the DNA gave D and trimming. Of some 240,000 clones listed, roughly four fifths were seen once; the top ten hold over 10%. The sequence came from a woman aged 60 to 75 with active or convalescent COVID-19. The sample comprised peripheral blood. V usage is TRBV7-2 and J usage is TRBJ2-3; 9 bases agree with TRBD2. The CDR3 DNA reads as TGTGCCAGCAGCCCCAGCGGGGGGCCAGATACGCAGTATTTT. This codes for CASSPSGGPDTQYF.